Below, 10 T cell receptor beta chains from the same sample are listed, as sequenced in a study of monozygotic twins with inflammatory bowel disease. Using the 5' RACE reads, TCRdb records one entry per CDR3 protein without DNA. The repertoire table contains around 380,000 distinct CDR3 sequences. Material for sequencing was blood. Receptor source: a human donor with ulcerative colitis or Crohn's disease, or a healthy co-twin of an affected twin (not recorded which).

The gene calls are TRBV30 and TRBJ2-2; TCRdb designates TRBD1, a call that cannot be tested without DNA. The CDR3 runs 18 residues. CDR1 GTSNPN and CDR2 SVGIG come from the germline V gene (reference sequence). The CDR3 is CAWNGGGQGVGVAGELFF.

The chain links TRBV27 to TRBJ2-7; checking the TCRdb D call of TRBD1 is not possible without DNA. The CDR3 covers 14 residues. From germline, CDR1 is MNHEY and CDR2 SMNVEV (reference sequence). CDR3 loop: CASSAGVSSYEQYF.

The chain links TRBV7-3 to TRBJ2-7; the D gene TCRdb calls, TRBD1, cannot be checked with no DNA. This CDR3 region has 15 residues. Germline CDR1 SGHTA, CDR2 FQGTGA. The CDR3 loop is CASSLDAGGDYEQYF. The full variable domain, in which reference TRBV7-3 and TRBJ2-7 provide the parts outside the CDR3, is GAGVSQTPSNKVTEKGKYVELRCDPISGHTALYWYRQSLGQGPEFLIYFQGTGAADDSGLPNDRFFAVRPEGSVSTLKIQRTERGDSAVYLCASSLDAGGDYEQYFGPGTRLTVT.

The V call is TRBV5-1, the J call TRBJ2-1; no DNA is available, so the TRBD1 call from TCRdb remains unchecked. Germline assignment: CDR1 SGHRS and CDR2 YFSETQ. The CDR3 runs to 16 residues. The CDR3 sequence is CASSLSAGVTYNEQFF.

This chain links TRBV19 with TRBJ2-7. Germline CDR1 LNHDA, CDR2 SQIVND (reference sequence). The length of the CDR3 is 13 residues. CDR3 loop: CASSISNTYEQYF.

The chain links TRBV7-9 to TRBJ1-2; TCRdb lists TRBD1, though no DNA is available to test this call. The germline V gene has CDR1 SEHNR and CDR2 FQNEAQ (reference sequence). This CDR3 is built from 13 residues. The CDR3 is CASSLDRGHGYTF.

V usage is TRBV5-1 and J usage is TRBJ2-2; checking the TCRdb D call of TRBD1 is not possible without DNA. Germline V gene sequence: CDR1 SGHRS, CDR2 YFSETQ. This CDR3 has 15 amino acids. CDR3 in amino acids: CASSWTGSNTGELFF.

The chain couples TRBV7-2 to TRBJ1-2. The CDR3 covers 14 residues. Germline CDR1 reads SGHTA; CDR2 reads FQGNSA. The CDR3 sequence is CASSLDPKAPRDTF.

The chain employs TRBV5-1 and TRBJ2-5; the D gene TCRdb calls, TRBD1, cannot be checked with no DNA. The CDR3 is 13 amino acids. Germline V gene data show CDR1 as SGHRS and CDR2 as YFSETQ. The CDR3 sequence: CASSLVGAETQYF.

The chain employs TRBV28 and TRBJ2-3. CDR1 MDHEN and CDR2 SYDVKM come from the germline V gene. The CDR3 contains 15 residues. The CDR3 sequence: CASSLLTSGTDTQYF.